The present entry profiles one T cell receptor (beta chain) with its context. The antigen it binds to is not known. Nothing much larger sits one base from this clone, and base qualities are not available. Using the deep immunoSEQ assay, multiplex PCR amplified TCR CDR3 regions from genomic DNA. Extracted genomic DNA from each cell subset was spread evenly across all wells of several immunoSEQ 96-well plates, with each plate serving as a replicate. For sorted subsets, around 200 ng genomic DNA, equal to 25,000 to 35,000 T cell genomes, was loaded into each replicate PCR. Purified libraries were quantified with a Qubit 3.0 fluorometer, sized on a Bioanalyzer 2100, and re-quantified with the KAPA Library Quantification kit. Each immunoSEQ 96-well plate was sequenced on its own single-read 150-cycle Illumina NextSeq 550 flow cell. In the source study's methods: Because the immunoSEQ output held only junctional sequences and lacked quality scores, the filtering could not match the filtering applied to full-length reads. To assign V/J genes and CDR3, sequences were annotated using PyIR, a Python wrapper for IgBLAST v1.9, with IMGT germline references. Any read was removed if the V/J assignment was weak (E-value above 1e-6), the CDR3 was missing, or the read contained stop codons, out-of-frame junctions, or ambiguous translated residues. V3J clonotypes were defined by identical inferred V gene, J gene, and CDR3 amino acid sequence. The percentage overlap between two repertoires was calculated by dividing the number of shared unique clonotypes by the size of the smaller repertoire. Repertoire richness was assessed with RTK rarefaction, the Chao1 estimator, and Recon v2.1 estimates of unobserved clonotypes. OLGA was used to compute generation probabilities for all TCRbeta clonotypes that the gDNA method yielded from a few donors. In its TCRdb copy, this immuneACCESS table keeps in-frame sequences only and misses some clones. Where compared with another copy, unresolved V genes explain less than half of these, and the others have no known cause. That table gives V, J and clone size, and the DNA gave D and trimming. Counted in this sample were roughly 380,000 clones; around 96% of them appeared once. Together, the top ten hold approximately 0.32% of the sample.

Trimming removed 3 bases from V and 3 bases from J; the gene matches leave 12 bases unexplained. From its cysteine to its phenylalanine, the CDR3 spans 19 amino acids. Just CDR3 DNA is preserved here, 57 bases in frame from base 1. The germline V gene sets CDR1 to MDHEN and CDR2 to SYDVKM. This entry comes from a study of shared clonotypes between healthy human individuals (dated by TCRdb to 2018 to 2021). Context from the whole study: The cohort included three men and a couple of women between 18 and 49 years of age. To increase sequencing depth and limit assay-specific biases, different laboratories used diverse techniques to prepare libraries and sequence TCR repertoires. For each donor, CD4 naive and CD4 memory were each run on three plates, CD8 naive on two plates, and CD8 memory on one plate. Blood TCR repertoires of roughly five healthy adults were deeply sequenced to estimate repertoire size and the extent of clonotype sharing between individuals. Leukapheresis yielded between about 0.85 and 10 billion PBMCs per donor.

Beyond this particular receptor, the publication reports: Rarefaction of sorted-subset datasets indicated incomplete sequencing despite the large sequencing depth. Clonotypes shared by all four sorted-subset donors showed higher generation probabilities than non-shared clonotypes. Pairwise subsampling indicated that sequencing depth was expected to affect the degree of clonotype sharing among donors. When a handful of donors were compared, the shared fraction of clonotypes was around 5% for naive CD4, about 4% for naive CD8, about 2.4% for memory CD4, and 0.35% to 0.4% for memory CD8. Estimated clonotype richness was generally larger for naive than for memory subsets. Sampling was restricted to blood, and TCR repertoires in tissues likely differ from the TCR repertoires found in blood. Because the study included only a small number of donors, the genetic and exposure-history diversity represented was limited.

The donors were healthy, HIV-negative adults with no recently reported acute infections or vaccinations. Only Caucasian adults living in Nashville, Tennessee, USA were represented among the donors. CD8 memory samples combined magnetically selected CD45RO+ cells with CCR7-negative CD45RA+ effector memory (TemRA) cells. After blood collection by leukapheresis, PBMCs were isolated using Ficoll-Histopaque density gradient centrifugation and then cryopreserved in the vapor phase of liquid nitrogen. Purity and quantity of every magnetically sorted T cell population were checked by analytical flow cytometry. Genomic DNA was isolated from each sorted fraction and quantified by UV absorbance on a Nanodrop 2000c.

Sequenced sample: memory CD8+ T cells sorted from blood. The sample's cell subset or site label, decoded: CD45RO+ cells pooled with CCR7-negative TemRA cells. This chain is built from TRBV28 and TRBJ2-3; TRBD2 fits 13 bases in the junction. The sequence was obtained from a man aged 25-45 years in good health. The sequenced DNA: TGTGCCAGCAGTTTCGATCGAGGGTGGACTAGCGGGAGAACAGATACGCAGTATTTT. It is translated as CASSFDRGWTSGRTDTQYF.